These 9 T cell receptor beta chains came from one sample sequenced in a study of blood T cell repertoires in COVID-19. Clones were sequenced by immunoSEQ multiplex PCR, and TCRdb holds only the in-frame ones, with some missing. This table has some 300,000 clones, 88% appearing once. The specimen was PBMCs or T cells enriched from blood (not recorded which). Source of these receptors: a woman in her thirties who had recovered from COVID-19.

The chain combines TRBV7-2 with TRBJ2-3; 14 nucleotides line up with TRBD2. V lost 4 bases and J lost 2; bases outside the gene matches: 2. Germline CDR1 reads SGHTA; CDR2 reads FQGNSA. The CDR3 consists of 16 residues. DNA for the CDR3: TGTGCCAGCAGCTCGGGACTAGCGGGGGACACAGATACGCAGTATTTT. Protein: CASSSGLAGDTDTQYF.

The CDR3 protein is CASSLPHKGWTGGSGNTIYF. CDR3 DNA sequence: TGTGCCAGCAGCTTACCCCATAAGGGGTGGACAGGGGGCTCTGGAAACACCATATATTTT. The rearrangement links TRBV7-8 to TRBJ1-3; TRBD1 aligns across 10 bases. The ends lost 2 bases at V and 0 bases at J; junction bases unmatched: 13. The CDR3 has 20 amino acids. Looked up from germline, CDR1 is SGHVS and CDR2 is FQNEAQ.

The genes are TRBV6-5 and TRBJ1-1; 8 bases align to TRBD1. V dropped 2 bases and J dropped 5; count of bases not matched to a gene: 4. There are 14 residues in the CDR3. CDR1 is MNHEY, CDR2 SVGAGI, per germline. The CDR3 protein is CASSYGQGRTEAFF. CDR3 nucleotide sequence: TGTGCCAGCAGTTACGGACAGGGCCGGACTGAAGCTTTCTTT.

The genes are TRBV4-3 and TRBJ1-1; 7 bases fit TRBD1. V trimming: 2 bases; J trimming: 3 bases; junction bases outside the gene matches: 12. Germline CDR1 reads LGHNA; CDR2 reads YSLEER. The CDR3 spans 17 residues. The CDR3 DNA sequence: TGCGCCAGCAGCCAATCAAGGACAGGTAGAGTGGACACTGAAGCTTTCTTT. Encoded protein: CASSQSRTGRVDTEAFF.

This rearrangement joins TRBV28 to TRBJ2-1; TRBD2 aligns across 15 bases. V lost 6 bases, J lost 1 base, and 13 bases stayed unmatched. Germline assignment: CDR1 MDHEN and CDR2 SYDVKM. CDR3 length equals 20 residues. CDR3 residues: CASSDYNPGLAGGSYNEQFF. CDR3 DNA sequence: TGTGCCAGCAGCGATTATAACCCGGGACTAGCGGGGGGATCCTACAATGAGCAGTTCTTC.

The chain carries TRBV3-1 (or the pseudogene TRBV3-2) and TRBJ1-5, with 7 bases lining up with TRBD1. The CDR3 covers 13 residues. Trimming at V came to 4 bases and at J to 4 bases, leaving 1 base not matched to a gene. The germline CDR1 and CDR2 sequences are LGHDT and YNNKEL (reference sequence). The CDR3 coding sequence is TGTGCCAGCAGCCGACAGGGTAATCAGCCCCAGCATTTT. Residues: CASSRQGNQPQHF.

The chain has TRBV7-9 and TRBJ2-7; 7 nucleotides agree with TRBD2. The CDR3 length is 15 residues. From germline, CDR1 is SEHNR and CDR2 FQNEAQ (reference sequence). The trim removed 5 bases at V and 2 bases at J, leaving 9 bases unmatched. The DNA for the CDR3 is TGTGCCAGCAGCGGGAGGGTACCCCATCCCTACGAGCAGTACTTC. This gives the protein CASSGRVPHPYEQYF.

This chain joins TRBV27 and TRBJ1-4; possible D gene TRBD1, 5 bases. The CDR3 loop spans 14 amino acids. V was shortened by 4 bases and J by 4 bases, with 10 bases between the two germline ends. Germline lookup yields CDR1 MNHEY and CDR2 SMNVEV (reference sequence). The CDR3 DNA follows: TGTGCCAGCAGTTCCAGGGCCGGTAATGAAAAACTGTTTTTT. It encodes CASSSRAGNEKLFF. Full variable domain (rest looked up from reference TRBV27 and TRBJ1-4): EAQVTQNPRYLITVTGKKLTVTCSQNMNHEYMSWYRQDPGLGLRQIYYSMNVEVTDKGDVPEGYKVSRKEKRNFPLILESPSPNQTSLYFCASSSRAGNEKLFFGSGTQLSVL.

V gene TRBV28 combines with J gene TRBJ1-5; D might be TRBD1 (6 bases). The germline V gene has CDR1 MDHEN and CDR2 SYDVKM. This CDR3 contains 15 residues. Trimming left V 6 bases short and J 6 bases short, with 18 bases between. The CDR3: CASSSKTGPRQPQHF. CDR3 DNA: TGTGCCAGCAGCTCAAAGACAGGTCCCCGTCAGCCCCAGCATTTT. The full variable domain, its missing parts supplied by reference TRBV28 and TRBJ1-5, is DVKVTQSSRYLVKRTGEKVFLECVQDMDHENMFWYRQDPGLGLRLIYFSYDVKMKEKGDIPEGYSVSREKKERFSLILESASTNQTSMYLCASSSKTGPRQPQHFGDGTRLSIL.